The 10 T cell receptor beta chains given below trace back to one sample, sequenced in a study of blood T cell repertoires in COVID-19. The data were produced by immunoSEQ multiplex PCR, yet TCRdb's version contains in-frame clones alone and is incomplete. Of approximately 310,000 clones in the sample, around 87% were seen once. The specimen was peripheral blood. These receptors all come from a woman between 45 and 60 years old who had recovered from COVID-19.

This clone turned up a few times. The genes are TRBV10-2 and TRBJ2-2; TRBD1 aligns across 12 bases. CDR1 is WSHSY and CDR2 is SAAADI in the germline V gene. The CDR3 is 16 amino acids. V lost 6 bases and J lost 4; bases outside the gene matches: 6. The CDR3 protein is CASRGGQGARTGELFF. DNA of the CDR3: TGCGCCAGCAGGGGGGGACAGGGGGCGCGCACCGGGGAGCTGTTTTTT.

The J gene is TRBJ2-1, the V gene TRBV9; 8 nucleotides line up with TRBD2. Germline assignment: CDR1 SGDLS and CDR2 YYNGEE. CDR3 length: 16 amino acids. Germline trimming cut 0 bases from V and 2 bases from J; bases unmatched to any gene: 4. The CDR3 loop reads CASSVASGGPYNEQFF. In nucleotides, the CDR3 is TGTGCCAGCAGCGTAGCTTCGGGGGGGCCCTACAATGAGCAGTTCTTC. Supplemented by reference TRBV9 and TRBJ2-1, the full variable domain reads DSGVTQTPKHLITATGQRVTLRCSPRSGDLSVYWYQQSLDQGLQFLIQYYNGEERAKGNILERFSAQQFPDLHSELNLSSLELGDSALYFCASSVASGGPYNEQFFGPGTRLTVL.

The gene calls are TRBV5-4 and TRBJ1-4; D is perhaps TRBD1 (6 bases). Per the germline V gene, CDR1 is SGHNT and CDR2 is YYREEE (reference sequence). The V and J ends lost 4 bases and 3 bases respectively, with 13 bases between them. The CDR3 is 15 amino acids. The CDR3, as DNA: TGTGCCAGCAGCCTAAAGACAGGTGCTAATGAAAAACTGTTTTTT. Translation: CASSLKTGANEKLFF.

This rearrangement joins TRBV21-1 to TRBJ1-6; the table's TRBD1 call for D was not verified on the DNA. TRBV21-1 is given as a pseudogene. The CDR3 has 16 amino acids. The CDR3: CASSKEKEDRDSPLHF. The CDR3 coding sequence is TGTGCCAGCAGCAAAGAAAAGGAGGACAGGGATTCACCCCTCCACTTT.

The chain combines TRBV20-1 with TRBJ2-7; D uncertain. This CDR3 is 11 amino acids long. From germline, CDR1 is DFQATT and CDR2 SNEGSKA (reference sequence). With 2 bases removed from V and 6 bases from J, the gap between germline ends came to 8 bases. The CDR3 spells CSARYSSEQYF. DNA for the CDR3: TGCAGTGCTAGATACAGTTCCGAGCAGTACTTC.

The CDR3 DNA is TGTGCCAGCAGTGCGATAGACAGGGTATACGGCTACACCTTC. Translation: CASSAIDRVYGYTF. This rearrangement joins TRBV28 to TRBJ1-2; the match to TRBD1 covers 7 bases. Per germline, CDR1 MDHEN and CDR2 SYDVKM. CDR3 size: 14 residues. Germline trimming cut 5 bases from V and 8 bases from J; bases unmatched to any gene: 11.

The V and J genes are TRBV27 and TRBJ1-2, with a possible D match to TRBD1 (5 bases). V was clipped by 3 bases and J by 8 bases, with 10 bases between them. This CDR3 spans 12 amino acids. Germline loops: CDR1 MNHEY, CDR2 SMNVEV (reference sequence). The CDR3 bases are TGTGCCAGCAGTTTTGGGGGGAACGGCTACACCTTC. Translated: CASSFGGNGYTF.

This clone showed up just once. The rearrangement joins TRBV6-4 to TRBJ2-2; tentatively, D is TRBD2 (5 bases). CDR1 MRHNA and CDR2 SNTAGT come from the germline V gene. This CDR3 contains 15 residues. Deletions cut 6 bases from V and 5 bases from J, with 16 bases between. The CDR3 DNA follows: TGTGCCAGCAGCGCAAAAGCGGCTAGGACCGGGGAGCTGTTTTTT. Its protein product is CASSAKAARTGELFF.

The rearrangement uses TRBV29-1 and TRBJ1-3; D is unresolved. Trimming pared 7 bases from V and 1 base from J, leaving 5 bases between. This CDR3 comprises 11 residues. The V gene's germline CDR1 is SQVTM and CDR2 ANQGSEA. The CDR3 spells CSGGSGNTIYF. In DNA form, the CDR3 reads TGCAGCGGCGGTTCTGGAAACACCATATATTTT.

The genes are TRBV27 and TRBJ2-1; 9 nucleotides agree with TRBD2. Trimming cost V 5 bases and J 3 bases; bases outside gene matches: 5. The CDR3 consists of 15 residues. Germline lookup yields CDR1 MNHEY and CDR2 SMNVEV (reference sequence). The CDR3, as DNA: TGTGCCAGCAGTCTGCGGGAGGGCCTCTACAATGAGCAGTTCTTC. As protein: CASSLREGLYNEQFF.